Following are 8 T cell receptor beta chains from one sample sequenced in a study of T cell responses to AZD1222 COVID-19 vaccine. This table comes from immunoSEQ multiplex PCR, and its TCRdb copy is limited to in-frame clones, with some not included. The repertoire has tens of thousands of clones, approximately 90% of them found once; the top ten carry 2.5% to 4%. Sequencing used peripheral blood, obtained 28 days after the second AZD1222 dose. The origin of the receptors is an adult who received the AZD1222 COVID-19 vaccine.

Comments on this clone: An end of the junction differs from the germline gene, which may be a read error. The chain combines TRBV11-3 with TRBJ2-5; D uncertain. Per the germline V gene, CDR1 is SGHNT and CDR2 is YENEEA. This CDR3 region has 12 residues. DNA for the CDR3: TGTGCCAGCAGCTTACTCCAAGGGACCCAGTACTTC. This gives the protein CASSLLQGTQYF.

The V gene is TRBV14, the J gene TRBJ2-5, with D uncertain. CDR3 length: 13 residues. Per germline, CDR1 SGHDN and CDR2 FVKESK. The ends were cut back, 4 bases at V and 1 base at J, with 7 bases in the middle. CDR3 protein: CASSRFSQETQYF. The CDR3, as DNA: TGTGCCAGCAGCCGGTTCAGCCAAGAGACCCAGTACTTC.

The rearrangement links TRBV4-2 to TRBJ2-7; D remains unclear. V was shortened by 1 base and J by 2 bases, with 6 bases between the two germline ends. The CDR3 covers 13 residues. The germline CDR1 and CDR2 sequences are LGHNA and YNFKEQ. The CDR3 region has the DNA TGTGCCAGCAGCCAAGCCAGAGCCTACGAGCAGTACTTC. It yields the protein CASSQARAYEQYF.

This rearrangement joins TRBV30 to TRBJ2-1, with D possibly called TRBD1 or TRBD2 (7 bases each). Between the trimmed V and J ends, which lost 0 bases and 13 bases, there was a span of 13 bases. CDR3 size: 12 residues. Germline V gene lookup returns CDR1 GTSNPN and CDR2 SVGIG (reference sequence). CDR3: CAWSVGGGRQFF. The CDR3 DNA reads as TGTGCCTGGAGTGTGGGAGGGGGCCGCCAGTTCTTC. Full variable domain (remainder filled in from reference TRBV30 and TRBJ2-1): SQTIHQWPATLVQPVGSPLSLECTVEGTSNPNLYWYRQAAGRGLQLLFYSVGIGQISSEVPQNLSASRPQDRQFILSSKKLLLSDSGFYLCAWSVGGGRQFFGPGTRLTVL.

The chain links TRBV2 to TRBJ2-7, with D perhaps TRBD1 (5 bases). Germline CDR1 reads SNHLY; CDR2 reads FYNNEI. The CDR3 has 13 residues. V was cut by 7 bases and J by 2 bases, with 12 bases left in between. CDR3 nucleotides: TGTGCCAGCAACCAGCTAGGGGCCTACGAGCAGTACTTC. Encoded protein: CASNQLGAYEQYF.

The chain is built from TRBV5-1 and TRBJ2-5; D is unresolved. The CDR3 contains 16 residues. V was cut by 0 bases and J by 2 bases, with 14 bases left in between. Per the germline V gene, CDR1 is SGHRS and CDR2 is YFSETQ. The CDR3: CASSLGGSGTQETQYF. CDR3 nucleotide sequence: TGCGCCAGCAGCTTGGGTGGGTCTGGAACACAAGAGACCCAGTACTTC.

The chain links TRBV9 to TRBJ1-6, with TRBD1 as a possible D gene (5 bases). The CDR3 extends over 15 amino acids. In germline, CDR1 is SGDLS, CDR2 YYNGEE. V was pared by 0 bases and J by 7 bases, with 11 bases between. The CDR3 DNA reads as TGTGCCAGCAGCGTAGATGGGGGGATAAATTCACCCCTCCACTTT. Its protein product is CASSVDGGINSPLHF.

CDR3 DNA sequence: TGTGCCAGCAGCCTCCGGGACAGGGGGCCCCACTCCTACGAGCAGTACTTC. It is translated as CASSLRDRGPHSYEQYF. The chain links TRBV7-9 to TRBJ2-7; 12 bases agree with TRBD1. V dropped 5 bases and J dropped 0; count of bases not matched to a gene: 8. This CDR3 has 17 residues. Germline values: CDR1 SEHNR, CDR2 FQNEAQ (reference sequence).